This TCR beta chain was recorded in a study of T cells in Graves' hyperthyroidism and ophthalmopathy. The CDR3 runs 14 residues. After removal of 1 base from V and 4 bases from J, the junction contained 7 bases not matched to a gene. Germline CDR1 and CDR2: DFQATT and SNEGSKA (reference sequence). Amplification of TCR beta CDR3 regions was performed using RNA transcripts as template. RT-PCR in the first round (using the HTBI primer set) targeted the TCR CDR3. TCRdb analysed the multiplex PCR reads with MiXCR anew, one entry per CDR3 protein. The sample records over 650,000 distinct CDR3 sequences, 40% to 55% being singletons.

The chain joins TRBV20-1 to TRBJ2-7; 7 nucleotides agree with TRBD1. This receptor was identified in an adult man with Graves' disease, either hyperthyroidism or ophthalmopathy (not recorded which). The sequencing input was peripheral blood or thyroid tissue (not recorded which). DNA for the CDR3: TGCAGTGCTAGAGGTACGGACAGGCGTTACGAGCAGTACTTC. Protein product: CSARGTDRRYEQYF.